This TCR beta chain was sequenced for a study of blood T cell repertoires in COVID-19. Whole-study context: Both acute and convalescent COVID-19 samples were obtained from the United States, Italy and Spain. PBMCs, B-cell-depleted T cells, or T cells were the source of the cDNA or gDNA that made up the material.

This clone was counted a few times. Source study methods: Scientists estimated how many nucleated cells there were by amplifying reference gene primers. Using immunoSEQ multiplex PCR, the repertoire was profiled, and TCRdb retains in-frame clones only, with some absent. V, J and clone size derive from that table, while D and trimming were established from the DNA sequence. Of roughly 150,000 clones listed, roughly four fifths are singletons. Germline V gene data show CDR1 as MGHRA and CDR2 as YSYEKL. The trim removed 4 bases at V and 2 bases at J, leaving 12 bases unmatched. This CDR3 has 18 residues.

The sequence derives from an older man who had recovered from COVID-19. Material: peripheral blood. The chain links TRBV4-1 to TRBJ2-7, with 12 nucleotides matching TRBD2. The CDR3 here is CASSLTSGSKLPPYEQYF. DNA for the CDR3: TGCGCCAGCAGCCTGACTAGCGGGAGCAAGCTGCCCCCCTACGAGCAGTACTTC.